The 24 T cell receptor beta chains below all came from one sample that was sequenced in a study of blood T cells in healthy people across ages (dated by TCRdb to about 2015). The method behind the library was 5' RACE. The sequencer listed for this sample is Illumina HiSeq 2500. A second 7 to 11 cycle PCR used a sample-barcoded 5' primer and a J-beta primer mix. TCRdb took the public reads, trimmed them with fastp at Q25, ran MiXCR for clone calling and kept in-frame beta chains. Rows matching on CDR3 protein sequence are summarized as one entry with the most common DNA and genes. Here the sample has 1.5 million to 2 million distinct CDR3 sequences; about 49% occur a single time. The ten largest clones add up to roughly 2.1% of the sample. The sample was blood. The source is a woman between 40 and 55 years old in good health.

The DNA for the CDR3 is TGCAGTGCTAGAGGTCCGGACAGTAACACCTACGAGCAGTACTTC. Amino acids: CSARGPDSNTYEQYF. This rearrangement joins TRBV20-1 to TRBJ2-7; D possibly corresponds to TRBD1 (6 bases). The V and J ends lost 1 base and 2 bases respectively, with 15 bases between them. The CDR3 runs 15 residues. The germline CDR1 and CDR2 sequences are DFQATT and SNEGSKA (reference sequence).

This clonotype has just a few counts. V is TRBV28 and J is TRBJ2-5; TRBD1 aligns across 7 bases. In germline, CDR1 is MDHEN, CDR2 SYDVKM. This CDR3 is 15 amino acids long. J gave up 2 bases and V 5 bases, and 8 bases lay outside the gene matches. CDR3 coding DNA: TGTGCCAGCAGTATCGGACAGGCCACACAAGAGACCCAGTACTTC. This translates into CASSIGQATQETQYF.

This clonotype occurred a few times. The chain recombines TRBV5-1 with TRBJ2-1; D perhaps matches TRBD2 (5 bases). The ends were cut back, 3 bases at V and 5 bases at J, with 12 bases in the middle. The germline gives CDR1 SGHRS, CDR2 YFSETQ. The CDR3 is 14 residues long. This CDR3 reads CASSSGLVDNEQFF. The CDR3 DNA sequence: TGCGCCAGCAGCTCTGGACTTGTGGACAATGAGCAGTTCTTC.

In this sample, this clonotype turned up a few times. The chain employs TRBV6-2 or TRBV6-3 and TRBJ2-1, with 16 positions matching TRBD2. Germline CDR1 and CDR2: MNHEY and SVGEGT. This CDR3 has 17 residues. V trimming: 5 bases; J trimming: 5 bases; junction bases outside the gene matches: 6. CDR3 residues: CASSRGLAGGNDNEQFF. The DNA of the CDR3 is TGTGCCAGCAGTAGGGGACTAGCGGGGGGGAACGACAATGAGCAGTTCTTC.

This clonotype was counted a few times. J is TRBJ1-2 and V is TRBV6-2 or TRBV6-3; 7 positions agree with TRBD1. The CDR3 is made up of 16 amino acids. Germline V gives CDR1 MNHEY, CDR2 SVGEGT. With V trimmed by 2 bases and J by 4 bases, 10 bases remained unmatched. CDR3 sequence: CASSYATQGTVYGYTF. CDR3 DNA sequence: TGTGCCAGCAGTTACGCAACCCAAGGGACAGTCTATGGCTACACCTTC.

The chain is built from TRBV6-5 and TRBJ1-2, with 8 bases fitting TRBD1. With V trimmed by 6 bases and J by 4 bases, 7 bases remained unmatched. Germline-derived CDR1 and CDR2 are MNHEY and SVGAGI. The CDR3 is 14 amino acids. DNA of the CDR3: TGTGCCAGCAGAACTCCCACAGGGGGCTATGGCTACACCTTC. Its translation is CASRTPTGGYGYTF.

The V gene is TRBV20-1, the J gene TRBJ1-6; possible D gene TRBD1, 6 bases. This CDR3 has 16 residues. CDR1 and CDR2 (germline): DFQATT, SNEGSKA (reference sequence). The V gene lost 3 bases and the J gene lost 7 bases, with 19 bases spanning the gap. CDR3 DNA: TGCAGTGCTAGCACGACTACCACAGGGTTGAATTCACCCCTCCACTTT. Translated: CSASTTTTGLNSPLHF.

This CDR3 is CASSFGIHGYTF. In nucleotides, the CDR3 is TGTGCCAGCAGTTTTGGAATTCATGGCTACACCTTC. The gene calls are TRBV28 and TRBJ1-2; D is unclear. Looked up from germline, CDR1 is MDHEN and CDR2 is SYDVKM. Trimming took off 3 bases at V and 6 bases at J, with 8 bases between the two ends. The CDR3 length is 12 residues.

As for this clonotype: One end of the junction does not line up with germline, which may come from a read error. The chain is built from TRBV10-3 and TRBJ1-5; 9 bases match TRBD1. This CDR3 contains 14 residues. CDR1 is ENHRY and CDR2 is SYGVKD in the germline V gene. The CDR3 DNA reads as TGTGCCGTCAGCCCACAGGGGGCGGATCAGCCCCAGCATTTT. It is translated as CAVSPQGADQPQHF.

The CDR3 loop is CSARPTGTRVIGTQYF. CDR3 in DNA: TGCAGTGCTAGACCGACCGGGACTAGGGTGATCGGTACGCAGTATTTT. The gene calls are TRBV20-1 and TRBJ2-3, with TRBD2 matching over 8 bases. The germline V gene encodes CDR1 DFQATT and CDR2 SNEGSKA (reference sequence). The V and J ends lost 2 bases and 8 bases, in that order; junction bases with no gene match: 15. The length of the CDR3 is 16 residues.

This clonotype was seen a single time. The V gene is TRBV24-1, the J gene TRBJ2-7; 7 bases align to TRBD2. Matching the DNA end better, TRBJ2-5 makes the J call doubtful. The CDR3 has 12 amino acids. Germline V lookup: CDR1 KGHDR, CDR2 SFDVKD. In DNA, the CDR3 is TGTGCCACCAGGGGGGAGGGGAAGACCCAGTACTTC. It is translated as CATRGEGKTQYF.

This clonotype showed up just a few times. CDR3 sequence: CASSLRPVNILATGNEQFF. The DNA for the CDR3 is TGTGCCAGCAGCTTACGTCCCGTAAATATACTAGCGACGGGAAATGAGCAGTTCTTC. The rearrangement joins TRBV7-9 to TRBJ2-1; 7 nucleotides align to TRBD2. The germline CDR1 and CDR2 sequences are SEHNR and FQNEAQ (reference sequence). There are 19 residues in the CDR3. J gave up 7 bases and V 2 bases, and 20 bases lay outside the gene matches.

The chain employs TRBV2 and TRBJ2-7; no clear D gene. V lost 7 bases, J lost 2 bases, and 9 bases lay in between. Germline V CDR1 and CDR2: SNHLY, FYNNEI. This CDR3 has 12 residues. Here the CDR3 reads CASIGRTYEQYF. In DNA, the CDR3 is TGTGCCAGCATTGGGCGGACCTACGAGCAGTACTTC. Filled out from reference TRBV2 and TRBJ2-7, the complete variable domain reads EPEVTQTPSHQVTQMGQEVILRCVPISNHLYFYWYRQILGQKVEFLVSFYNNEISEKSEIFDDQFSVERPDGSNFTLKIRSTKLEDSAMYFCASIGRTYEQYFGPGTRLTVT.

CDR3 bases: TGTGCCAGCAGCTTCGCGACACAGTCACCCCTCCACTTT. This codes for CASSFATQSPLHF. V usage is TRBV7-9 and J usage is TRBJ1-6, with D uncertain. This CDR3 is 13 amino acids long. V was shortened by 3 bases and J by 10 bases, with 10 bases between the two germline ends. CDR1 and CDR2 (germline): SEHNR, FQNEAQ (reference sequence).

This chain uses TRBV6-5 with TRBJ2-5; weak D call: TRBD2 (5 bases). Germline V lookup: CDR1 MNHEY, CDR2 SVGAGI. Trimming took 2 bases from V and 11 from J, leaving 15 bases between them. The CDR3 runs to 13 residues. The CDR3 DNA reads TGTGCCAGCAGTTACGATCTAAGCGGTGAGCAGTACTTC. Translating gives CASSYDLSGEQYF.

There are a few counts of this clonotype. V gene TRBV12-3 or TRBV12-4 combines with J gene TRBJ2-1; no clear D. The CDR3 length is 14 residues. V shed 2 bases and J shed 7 bases, with 12 bases lying between them. The CDR3 spells CASSLSQVRNEQFF. CDR3 sequence (DNA): TGTGCCAGCAGTTTATCGCAAGTTAGAAATGAGCAGTTCTTC.

There are a few counts of this clonotype. This sequence joins TRBV29-1 and TRBJ1-4; unclear D gene. Germline V gene data show CDR1 as SQVTM and CDR2 as ANQGSEA. CDR3 length equals 12 residues. Deletions cut 4 bases from V and 4 bases from J, with 7 bases between. The CDR3 spells CSVAPINEKLFF. CDR3 nucleotide sequence: TGCAGCGTTGCACCTATTAATGAAAAACTGTTTTTT.

The chain recombines TRBV25-1 with TRBJ2-5; 7 positions match TRBD1. Per germline, CDR1 MGHDK and CDR2 SYGVNS. The CDR3 is 13 residues long. With 5 bases clipped from V and 5 bases from J, the junction kept 5 bases outside the gene matches. CDR3 sequence: CASSKGATETQYF. The CDR3 DNA is TGTGCCAGCAGTAAGGGGGCTACGGAGACCCAGTACTTC.

The CDR3 here is CSASLDSRSETQYF. Here the CDR3 DNA reads TGCAGTGCTAGTTTGGACAGTCGGTCGGAGACCCAGTACTTC. The J gene is TRBJ2-7, the V gene TRBV20-1; a weak D match, TRBD1 (6 bases). The end of the DNA is better explained by TRBJ2-5, so the J call may be wrong. The CDR3 is made up of 14 amino acids. The germline CDR1 and CDR2 sequences are DFQATT and SNEGSKA (reference sequence).

This clonotype turned up a few times. The rearrangement joins TRBV12-3 or TRBV12-4 to TRBJ2-5, with 7 bases lining up with TRBD2. CDR3 length: 14 residues. J gave up 3 bases and V 4 bases, and 5 bases lay outside the gene matches. The CDR3 sequence is CASSSRTREETQYF. DNA for the CDR3: TGTGCCAGCAGTTCGCGGACTAGGGAAGAGACCCAGTACTTC.

The gene calls are TRBV4-2 and TRBJ1-2; 8 nucleotides line up with TRBD1. Trimming took 0 bases from V and 4 from J; bases not matched to a gene: 4. The CDR3 is made up of 15 amino acids. Germline CDR1 LGHNA, CDR2 YNFKEQ. CDR3 region: CASSQDETGAYGYTF. CDR3 in DNA: TGTGCCAGCAGCCAAGATGAGACAGGGGCCTATGGCTACACCTTC.

This clonotype turned up a few times. This rearrangement joins TRBV20-1 to TRBJ2-7; D possibly matches TRBD1 or TRBD2 (5 bases each). Germline CDR1 reads DFQATT; CDR2 reads SNEGSKA (reference sequence). V lost 6 bases, J lost 4 bases, and 22 bases lay in between. The CDR3 extends over 15 amino acids. The CDR3 here is CSAPKRPGTSYEQYF. CDR3 in DNA: TGCAGTGCACCGAAACGCCCCGGGACGAGTTACGAGCAGTACTTC.

This clonotype was recorded only once. J is TRBJ2-7 and V is TRBV10-3; maybe TRBD1 (6 bases). V dropped 6 bases and J dropped 1 base, with 16 bases sitting between them. CDR1 is ENHRY and CDR2 is SYGVKD in the germline V gene. The CDR3 has 15 amino acids. In nucleotides, the CDR3 is TGTGCCATCAGCCCTACAGGGACGGGGTCCTACGAGCAGTACTTC. This encodes CAISPTGTGSYEQYF.

The gene calls are TRBV27 and TRBJ2-7, with 13 bases lining up with TRBD2. The J call could be wrong; TRBJ2-5 is a better fit for the DNA end. Germline V gene data show CDR1 as MNHEY and CDR2 as SMNVEV (reference sequence). This CDR3 is 17 amino acids long. The CDR3 bases are TGTGCCAGCAGTCCAAATCCGGGACTAGCGGGGAAGGAGACCCAGTACTTC. It yields the protein CASSPNPGLAGKETQYF.